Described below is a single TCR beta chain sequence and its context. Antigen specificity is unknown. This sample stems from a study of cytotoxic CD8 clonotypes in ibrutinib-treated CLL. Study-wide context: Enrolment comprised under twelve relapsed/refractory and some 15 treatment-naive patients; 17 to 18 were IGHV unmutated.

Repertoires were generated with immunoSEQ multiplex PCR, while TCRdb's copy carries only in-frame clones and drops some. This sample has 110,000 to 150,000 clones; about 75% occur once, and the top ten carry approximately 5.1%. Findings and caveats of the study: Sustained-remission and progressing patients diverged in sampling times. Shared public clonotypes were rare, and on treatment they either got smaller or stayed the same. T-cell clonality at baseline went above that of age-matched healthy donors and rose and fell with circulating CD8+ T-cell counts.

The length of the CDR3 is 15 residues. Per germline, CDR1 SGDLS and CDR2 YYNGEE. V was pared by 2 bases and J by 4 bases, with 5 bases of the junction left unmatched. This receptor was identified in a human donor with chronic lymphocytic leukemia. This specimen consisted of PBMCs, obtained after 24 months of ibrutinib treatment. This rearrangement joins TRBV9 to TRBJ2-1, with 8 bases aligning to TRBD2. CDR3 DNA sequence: TGTGCCAGCAGCGTTGGGGCTAGCGGGTACAATGAGCAGTTCTTC. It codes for CASSVGASGYNEQFF.